The clone carrying this T cell receptor beta chain showed up just a few times. The antigen remains undetermined. The time point denotes: newly diagnosed GD, antithyroid drugs for less than 3 months. PBMCs were the source of the RNA used for TCR sequencing. These data come from a study of regulatory T cells in long-lasting Graves disease. Whole-study results and caveats: Persistent patients shared about 3,000 public clonotypes among themselves. Newly diagnosed patients shared fewer, at roughly 900. The study found lower TCR diversity in persistent Graves' patients than in newly diagnosed ones.

CDR3-region Arm-PCR and iRepertoire HTBI primers produced the TCR beta libraries. TCRdb analysed the multiplex PCR reads with MiXCR anew, one entry per CDR3 protein. The data show 400,000 to 450,000 distinct CDR3 sequences, 15% seen once. The CDR3 loop spans 16 amino acids. V gave up 4 bases and J gave up 5 bases; unmatched junction bases: 13. Germline V gives CDR1 MGHRA, CDR2 YSYEKL. This same sample was also part of a study on T cells in Graves' hyperthyroidism and ophthalmopathy. From that second work: The patients, who ranged from 18 to 65 in age, presented with newly diagnosed hyperthyroidism lasting under 2 months. Blood shared most expanded thyroid clonotypes above 0.001.

This TCR was recovered from a woman in her 30s with Graves disease. J is TRBJ2-7 and V is TRBV4-1; 8 positions agree with TRBD2. The sample was peripheral blood mononuclear cells (PBMCs), taken at new diagnosis, from a patient treated with antithyroid drugs. CDR3 bases: TGCGCCAGCAGCCCCCTATATGCGGGAGGACTAAACGAGCAGTACTTC. This encodes CASSPLYAGGLNEQYF.